These T cell receptor beta chains were read from a single sample in a study of CXCR3-negative and CXCR3-positive naive CD8 T cells. TCRdb re-called the 5' RACE reads; one entry per CDR3 protein, DNA not given. Its clone listing holds about 84,000 distinct CDR3 sequences. The sequencing sample was made of naive CXCR3+ CD8+ T cells from blood. These receptors were collected from a human donor in good health. Some clones in this sample may be carry-over from other donors' samples. CDR3s include the opening cysteine and the closing phenylalanine or tryptophan. The order of the fields is CDR3 protein, J gene, V gene.

CSGTGRGGNQPQHF	TRBJ1-5	TRBV20-1
CASSLSQVEGNEQFF	TRBJ2-1	TRBV11-1
CAIGGEGINEKLFF	TRBJ1-4	TRBV6-6
CASSRDRSTDTQYF	TRBJ2-3	TRBV6-2/TRBV6-3
CSARDIGYEQYF	TRBJ2-7	TRBV20-1
CASSFSGGAADTQYF	TRBJ2-3	TRBV6-2/TRBV6-3
CASSQVAGGESYNEQFF	TRBJ2-1	TRBV3-1
CASSFVSGECQETQYF	TRBJ2-5	TRBV28
CSVEGAGGEVDEQFF	TRBJ2-1	TRBV29-1
CASAGAADNEQFF	TRBJ2-1	TRBV28
CASSFALNYEQYF	TRBJ2-7	TRBV28
CASSGQGAPYNEQFF	TRBJ2-1	TRBV2
CASSGLNQPQHF	TRBJ1-5	TRBV28
CASSFHAAGTYEQYF	TRBJ2-7	TRBV7-2
CASSLAGPGTEAFF	TRBJ1-1	TRBV12-3/TRBV12-4